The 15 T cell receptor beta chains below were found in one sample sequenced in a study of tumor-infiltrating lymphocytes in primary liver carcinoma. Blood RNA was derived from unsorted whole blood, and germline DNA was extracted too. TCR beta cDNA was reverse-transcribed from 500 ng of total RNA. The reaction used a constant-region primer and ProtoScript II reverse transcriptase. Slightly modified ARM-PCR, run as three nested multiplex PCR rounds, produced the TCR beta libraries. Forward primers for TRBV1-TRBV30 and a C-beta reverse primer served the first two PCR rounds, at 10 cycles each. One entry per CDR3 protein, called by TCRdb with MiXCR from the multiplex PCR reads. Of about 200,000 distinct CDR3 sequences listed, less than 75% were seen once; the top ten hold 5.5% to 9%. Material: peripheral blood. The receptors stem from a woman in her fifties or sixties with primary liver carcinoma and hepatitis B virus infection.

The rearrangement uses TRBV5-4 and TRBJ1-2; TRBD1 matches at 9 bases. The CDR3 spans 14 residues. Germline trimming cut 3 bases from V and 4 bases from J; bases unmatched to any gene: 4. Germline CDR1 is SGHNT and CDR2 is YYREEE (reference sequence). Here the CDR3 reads CASSSDRGGYGYTF. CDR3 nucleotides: TGTGCCAGCAGCTCGGACAGGGGAGGCTATGGCTACACCTTC.

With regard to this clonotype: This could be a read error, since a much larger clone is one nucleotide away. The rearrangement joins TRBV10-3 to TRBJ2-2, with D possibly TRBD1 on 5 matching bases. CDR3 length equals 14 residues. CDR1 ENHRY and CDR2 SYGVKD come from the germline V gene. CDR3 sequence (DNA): TGTGCCATCACCTATGACAGTAACACCAGGGAGCTGTTTTTT. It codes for CAITYDSNTRELFF.

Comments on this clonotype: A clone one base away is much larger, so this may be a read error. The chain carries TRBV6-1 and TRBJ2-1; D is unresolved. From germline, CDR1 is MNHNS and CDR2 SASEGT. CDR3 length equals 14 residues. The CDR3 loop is CASSESRVYNGQFF. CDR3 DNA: TGTGCCAGCAGTGAATCCCGAGTATACAATGGGCAGTTCTTC.

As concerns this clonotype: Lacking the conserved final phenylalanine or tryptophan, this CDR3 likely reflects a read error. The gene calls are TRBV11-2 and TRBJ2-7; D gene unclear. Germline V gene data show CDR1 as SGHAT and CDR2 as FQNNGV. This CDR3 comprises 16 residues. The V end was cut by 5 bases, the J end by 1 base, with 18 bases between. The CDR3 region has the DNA TGTGCCAGCAGCCATAAGTGGGTCGAGCTTTCCTACGAGCAGTACATC. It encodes CASSHKWVELSYEQYI.

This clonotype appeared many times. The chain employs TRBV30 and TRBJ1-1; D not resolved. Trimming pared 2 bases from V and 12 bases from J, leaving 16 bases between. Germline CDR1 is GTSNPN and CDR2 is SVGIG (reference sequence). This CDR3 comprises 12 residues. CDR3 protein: CAWSRVGRIPFF. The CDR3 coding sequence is TGTGCCTGGAGTCGGGTCGGACGTATTCCTTTCTTT.

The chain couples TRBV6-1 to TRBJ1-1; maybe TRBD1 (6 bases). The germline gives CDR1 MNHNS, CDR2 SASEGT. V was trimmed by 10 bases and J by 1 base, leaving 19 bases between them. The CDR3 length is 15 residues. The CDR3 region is CANGTLDSPNTEAFF. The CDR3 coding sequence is TGTGCCAACGGGACTCTGGACAGTCCGAACACTGAAGCTTTCTTT.

The CDR3 protein is CTTPPSGGRADTQYF. In DNA, the CDR3 is TGCACCACCCCCCCTAGCGGGGGGCGGGCAGATACGCAGTATTTT. The V gene is TRBV29-1, the J gene TRBJ2-3, with 11 bases identical to TRBD2. The CDR3 runs to 15 residues. Germline loops: CDR1 SQVTM, CDR2 ANQGSEA.

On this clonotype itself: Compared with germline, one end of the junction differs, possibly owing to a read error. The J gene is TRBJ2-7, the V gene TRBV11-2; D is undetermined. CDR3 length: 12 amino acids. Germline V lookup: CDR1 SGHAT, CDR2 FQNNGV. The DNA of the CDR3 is TGTGCCAGCAGCCCCCTGACCTACGAGCAAAACTTC. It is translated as CASSPLTYEQNF.

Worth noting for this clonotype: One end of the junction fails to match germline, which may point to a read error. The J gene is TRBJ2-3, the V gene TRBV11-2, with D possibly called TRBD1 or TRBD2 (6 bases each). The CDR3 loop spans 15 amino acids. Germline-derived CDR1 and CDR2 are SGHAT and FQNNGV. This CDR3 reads CASSPVRGLGDAQYF. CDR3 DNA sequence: TGTGCTAGCAGCCCAGTCCGGGGGCTTGGAGATGCGCAGTATTTT.

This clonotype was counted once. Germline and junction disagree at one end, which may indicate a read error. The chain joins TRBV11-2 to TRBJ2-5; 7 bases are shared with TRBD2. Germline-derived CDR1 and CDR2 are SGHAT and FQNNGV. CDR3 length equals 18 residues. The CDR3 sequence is CASSGRLVGGRSGEIQYF. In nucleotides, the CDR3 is TGTGCCAGCAGCGGTCGACTAGTGGGAGGGCGGTCAGGAGAGATCCAGTACTTC.

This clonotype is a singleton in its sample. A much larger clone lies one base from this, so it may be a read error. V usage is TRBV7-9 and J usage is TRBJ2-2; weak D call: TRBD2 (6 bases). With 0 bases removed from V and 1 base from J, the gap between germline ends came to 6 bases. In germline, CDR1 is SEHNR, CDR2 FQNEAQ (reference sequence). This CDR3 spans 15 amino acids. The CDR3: CASSLAGGNTGELFF. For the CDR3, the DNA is TGTGCCAGCAGCTTAGCGGGAGGGAACACCGGGGAGCTGTTTTTT.

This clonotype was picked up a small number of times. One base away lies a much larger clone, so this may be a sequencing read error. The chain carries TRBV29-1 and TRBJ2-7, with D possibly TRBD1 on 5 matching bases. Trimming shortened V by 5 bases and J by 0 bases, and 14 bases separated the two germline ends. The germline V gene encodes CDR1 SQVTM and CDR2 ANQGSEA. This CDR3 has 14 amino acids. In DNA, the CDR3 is TGCAGCGTTTCAACATGGGGCCCCTCCTACGAGCAGTACTTC. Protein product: CSVSTWGPSYEQYF.

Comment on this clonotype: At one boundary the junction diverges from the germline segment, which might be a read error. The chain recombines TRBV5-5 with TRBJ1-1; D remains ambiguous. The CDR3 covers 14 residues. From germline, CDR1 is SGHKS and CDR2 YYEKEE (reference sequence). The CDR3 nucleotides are TGTGTCAGCAGCTTGGATCACAGTGGTCCCGAAGCTTTCTTT. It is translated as CVSSLDHSGPEAFF.

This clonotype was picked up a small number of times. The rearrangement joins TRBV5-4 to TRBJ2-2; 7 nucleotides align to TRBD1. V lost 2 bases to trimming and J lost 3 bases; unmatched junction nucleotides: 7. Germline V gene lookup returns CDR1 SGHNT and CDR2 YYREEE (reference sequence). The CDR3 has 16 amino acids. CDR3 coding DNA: TGTGCCAGCAGCTTACTCCGGGACAGTTACACCGGGGAGCTGTTTTTT. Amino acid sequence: CASSLLRDSYTGELFF.

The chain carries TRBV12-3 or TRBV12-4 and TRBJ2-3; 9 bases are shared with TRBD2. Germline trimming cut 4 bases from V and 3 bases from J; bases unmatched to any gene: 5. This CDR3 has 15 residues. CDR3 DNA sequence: TGTGCCAGCAGTTGCCGCGGGAGGGGAACAGATACGCAGTATTTT. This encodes CASSCRGRGTDTQYF.